Included here is one T cell receptor (beta chain) sequence, with context. This sample is part of a study of blood T cell repertoires in COVID-19. Study-level background: Sites across the United States, Italy and Spain contributed samples from acute and convalescent COVID-19. PBMCs, B-cell-depleted T cells, or T cells were the source of the cDNA or gDNA that made up the material.

Per the study methods: Quantification of nucleated cells was approximated via reference gene primer amplification. Produced via immunoSEQ multiplex PCR; TCRdb's table is partial and in-frame only. V and J calls and clone size are given by that table; D and trimming were obtained from the DNA. The repertoire includes approximately 96,000 clones, roughly 90% of them detected once, and around 4% sits in the top ten. Seattle participants joined during active infection and were tracked over time. The TCR sequence derives from a human donor with COVID-19, enrolled during active disease. The donor label of this sample is uncertain. The sample was peripheral blood.

CDR3: CASSGETGSNYGYTF. CDR3 in DNA: TGTGCCAGCAGTGGTGAGACAGGGTCTAACTATGGCTACACCTTC. The V and J genes are TRBV2 and TRBJ1-2; 7 nucleotides align to TRBD1. V dropped 4 bases and J dropped 0; count of bases not matched to a gene: 5. Germline V gene lookup returns CDR1 SNHLY and CDR2 FYNNEI. CDR3 length equals 15 residues. Full variable domain (remainder filled in from reference TRBV2 and TRBJ1-2): EPEVTQTPSHQVTQMGQEVILRCVPISNHLYFYWYRQILGQKVEFLVSFYNNEISEKSEIFDDQFSVERPDGSNFTLKIRSTKLEDSAMYFCASSGETGSNYGYTFGSGTRLTVV.